This T cell receptor beta chain derives from a study of preoperative IRX-2 immunotherapy in early breast cancer. Germline V CDR1 and CDR2: SNHLY, FYNNEI. The CDR3 runs 13 residues. The V gene end was trimmed by 6 bases and the J gene end by 5 bases; junction bases not matched to a gene: 3. This clone was found a few times. The treatment: preoperative locoregional IRX-2 cytokine immunotherapy. Patients received preoperative, locoregional IRX-2 cytokine immunotherapy in a phase Ib study. The data were produced by immunoSEQ multiplex PCR, yet TCRdb's version contains in-frame clones alone and is incomplete. Among roughly 29,000 clones listed, around 91% were seen once.

The gene calls are TRBV2 and TRBJ2-2, with 7 bases matching TRBD1. The specimen was collected from a patient treated with IRX-2 immunotherapy. This TCR was sampled from a human donor with breast cancer. CDR3 nucleotides: TGTGCCAGCAGACAGGGGTATACCGGGGAGCTGTTTTTT. This encodes CASRQGYTGELFF.